A selection of T cell receptor beta chains follows, all from one sample in a study of OX40 agonist ivuxolimab in advanced cancers. Only in-frame clones appear in the TCRdb table, and some are missing; sequencing was by immunoSEQ multiplex PCR. The sample contains about 150,000 clones, approximately 94% of which appear only once. This material consisted of CD4+ or CD8+ T cells sorted from blood, taken in a trial of the OX40 agonist ivuxolimab. These receptors all come from an adult with an advanced solid tumor such as melanoma, head and neck, liver or kidney cancer. Each CDR3 is given with its conserved first and last residue. The D gene is left open where the match is weak. Clone size is stated in some rows and not others, as once, few, many or a class when expanded.

d_call j_call v_call clone_size cdr3_aa cdr3_nt
NA TRBJ1-5 TRBV29-1 NA CSVLQGINQPQHF TGCAGCGTCCTACAGGGAATCAATCAGCCCCAGCATTTT
TRBD2 TRBJ2-3 TRBV5-8 NA CASSLSGTSGGTDTQYF TGTGCCAGCAGCCTATCCGGGACTAGCGGGGGCACAGATACGCAGTATTTT
TRBD1 TRBJ2-7 TRBV6-5 NA CASSYGPGGYEQYF TGTGCCAGCAGTTACGGTCCAGGGGGCTACGAGCAGTACTTC
NA TRBJ2-6 TRBV4-1 NA CASSPHTGSNSGANVLTF TGCGCCAGCAGTCCTCATACAGGGTCAAACTCTGGGGCCAACGTCCTGACTTTC
NA TRBJ1-1 TRBV21-1 NA CASSKRGQDTEAFF TGTGCCAGCAGCAAAAGGGGGCAGGACACTGAAGCTTTCTTT
NA TRBJ2-3 TRBV6-1 once CASITGTDTQYF TGTGCCAGCATAACAGGGACAGATACGCAGTATTTT
TRBD2 TRBJ2-5 TRBV19 NA CASSPRGLARQETQYF TGTGCCAGTAGTCCCCGGGGACTAGCGCGCCAAGAGACCCAGTACTTC
TRBD1 TRBJ1-2 TRBV10-3 NA CAISLDRADNVHGYTF TGTGCCATCAGCTTGGACAGGGCGGACAATGTGCATGGCTACACCTTC
TRBD2 TRBJ2-1 TRBV10-2 NA CASSELAGLYNEQFF TGCGCCAGCAGTGAGCTAGCGGGATTATACAATGAGCAGTTCTTC
TRBD1 TRBJ2-7 TRBV18 NA CASSPGTGAYEQYF TGTGCCAGCTCCCCCGGGACAGGGGCCTACGAGCAGTACTTC
TRBD2 TRBJ2-7 TRBV19 NA CASSIGLAGTYEQYF TGTGCCAGTAGTATTGGGCTAGCGGGGACCTACGAGCAGTACTTC
NA TRBJ2-1 TRBV21-1 once CASSPRTEINEQFF TGTGCCAGCAGCCCAAGGACAGAGATTAATGAGCAGTTCTTC
NA TRBJ2-7 TRBV6-5 NA CASSDQIGSF TGTGCCAGCAGTGACCAGATAGGGAGCTTC
NA TRBJ1-1 TRBV28 once CASSQKTGARGAFF TGTGCCAGCAGTCAAAAGACAGGCGCACGGGGTGCTTTCTTT